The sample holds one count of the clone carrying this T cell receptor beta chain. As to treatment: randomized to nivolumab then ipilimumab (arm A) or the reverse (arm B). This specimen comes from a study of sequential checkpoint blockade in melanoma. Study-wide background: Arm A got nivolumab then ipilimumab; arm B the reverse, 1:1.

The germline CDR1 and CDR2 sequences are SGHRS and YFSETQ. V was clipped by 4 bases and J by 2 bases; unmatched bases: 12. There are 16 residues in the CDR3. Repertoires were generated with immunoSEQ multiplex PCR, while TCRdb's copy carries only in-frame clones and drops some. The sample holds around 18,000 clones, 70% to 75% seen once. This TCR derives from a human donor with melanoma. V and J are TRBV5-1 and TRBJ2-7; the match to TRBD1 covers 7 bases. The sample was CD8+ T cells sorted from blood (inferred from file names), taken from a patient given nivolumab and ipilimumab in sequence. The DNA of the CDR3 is TGCGCCAGCAGCGCCCCGGGACAGATAGACACCTACGAGCAGTACTTC. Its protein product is CASSAPGQIDTYEQYF.